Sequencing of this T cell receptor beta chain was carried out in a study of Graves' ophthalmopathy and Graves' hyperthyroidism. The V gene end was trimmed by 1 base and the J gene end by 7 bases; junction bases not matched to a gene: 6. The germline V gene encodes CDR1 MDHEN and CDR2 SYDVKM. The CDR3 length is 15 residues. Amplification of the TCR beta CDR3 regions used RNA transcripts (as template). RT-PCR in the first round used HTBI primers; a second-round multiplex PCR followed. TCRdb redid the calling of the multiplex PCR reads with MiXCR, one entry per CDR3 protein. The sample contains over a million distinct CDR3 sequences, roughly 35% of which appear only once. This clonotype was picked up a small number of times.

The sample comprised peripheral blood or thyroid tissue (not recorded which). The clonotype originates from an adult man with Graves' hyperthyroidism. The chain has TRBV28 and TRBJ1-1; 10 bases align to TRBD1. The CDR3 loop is CASSLSGTGAREAFF. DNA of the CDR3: TGTGCCAGCAGTTTATCGGGGACAGGGGCACGTGAAGCTTTCTTT. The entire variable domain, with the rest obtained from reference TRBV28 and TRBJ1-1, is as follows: DVKVTQSSRYLVKRTGEKVFLECVQDMDHENMFWYRQDPGLGLRLIYFSYDVKMKEKGDIPEGYSVSREKKERFSLILESASTNQTSMYLCASSLSGTGAREAFFGQGTRLTVV.